This TCR beta chain emerged from a study of CD4 T cells in relation to SARS-CoV-2 and coronaviruses (dated by TCRdb to about 2021). Notes on the research overall: In the ViraFEST assay, PBMCs were cultured with antigen for 9 to 10 days, after which TCR beta CDR3s were sequenced to identify clonal expansions specific to the antigen. An HIV-1 Nef peptide pool or a no-peptide culture served as the negative reference condition. Using patient-derived lymphoblastoid cell lines, the shared crossreactive spike epitopes were mapped to their HLA restriction. The study assessed, at the TCR clonotype level, memory CD4+ T cell crossreactivity between SARS-CoV-2 and common cold coronavirus spike proteins. A different, Illumina-based TCR-beta assay was used to sequence expansion assays from other donors in the study. The Adaptive Biotechnologies TCR-sequencing kit was used to sequence samples from three pre-COVID donors and the naive versus memory experiments, while other data came from Illumina-based sequencing. General study outcomes and caveats: Because no donor provided both pre-pandemic and post-infection samples, tracing the source of pre-existing responses was limited. Small numbers of patients and of tested TCRs limited the study. Because the crossreactivity analysis focused on spike protein, crossreactivity against other viral proteins was not assessed. Crossreactive clones showed significantly weaker SARS-CoV-2-driven expansion than monoreactive clones, consistent with antigenic imprinting. In roughly two thirds of donors, memory CD4+ clonotypes turned up that crossrecognized SARS-CoV-2 and at least one common cold coronavirus spike.

As to this clone: Its cognate antigen has yet to be identified. No much larger clone exists at a distance of one base, and base qualities are not known.

Receptors were amplified or captured by the immunoSEQ multiplex PCR assay. In the original analysis: During preprocessing, nonproductive sequences were discarded, as were any CDR3s that did not begin with C, did not end with F or W, or were shorter than 7 amino acids. Antigen-specific clonotypes were called with the MANAFEST web app on the basis of expansion relative to the reference and to other culture wells. A clone was considered positive if the clone showed significant expansion compared with the reference culture in 2 of 3 replicate wells at an FDR below 0.05. To be called positive, a clone also had to show significant expansion compared with every other tandem well and an odds ratio greater than 5. CDR3 homology was measured as pairwise Levenshtein distance, computed with the stringdist R package after trimming three terminal residues from each end. TCRdb's version of the immuneACCESS table is confined to in-frame rearrangements and falls short of the full clone set. An unresolved V gene accounts for under half of the shortfall where checked; the remainder is of unknown origin. V and J calls and clone size follow that table, whereas D and trimming were derived from the DNA. The sample yields tens of thousands of clones; 60% to 80% were counted once. The ten largest make up around an eighth of the sample.

Trimmed from V: 4 bases; trimmed from J: 7 bases; junction bases lacking a gene match: 10. Based on the germline V gene (reference sequence), the CDR1 and CDR2 sequences are LNHDA and SQIVND. The CDR3, cysteine through phenylalanine, is 16 amino acids long. Only the CDR3 region is kept as DNA, spanning 48 bases read in frame from base 1. CD4+ T cells from unexposed donors were collected before the COVID-19 pandemic (2011-2018). The EasySep CD4+ T cell isolation kit was used to isolate CD4+ T cells once the cultures had run for about 11 days. As cell numbers permitted, CD4+ T cells from unexposed donors were tested for reactivity to SARS-CoV-2 S and N and to four common cold coronavirus spike pools. PBMCs were cultured at 1.5 million to 2 million per well in IMDM supplemented with 5% human AB serum and 8 to 10 IU/ml IL-2. Half of the culture medium was replaced with fresh IL-2-containing medium on days 3 and 7. Triplicate replicate wells were generally used for each peptide culture condition. The leukapheresis product for the unexposed donors was obtained through commercial purchase. Ficoll-Paque PLUS gradient centrifugation was used to isolate PBMCs from leukapheresis product or whole blood. PBMCs were either cryopreserved at -140°C or used fresh in the expansion assay. The QIAamp Micro DNA Kit was used to extract genomic DNA from the CD4+ T cells.

The TCR was taken from a human donor in good health. The rearranged chain carries TRBV19 and TRBJ2-1, with 10 central nucleotides matching TRBD2. The sequencing input was CD4+ T cells from PBMCs, cultured in vitro. CDR3 loop: CASSTPDISGRNEQFF. The bases are TGTGCCAGTAGTACCCCTGATATTAGCGGGAGGAATGAGCAGTTCTTC.